This is a list of T cell receptor beta chains from one sample in a study of cytomegalovirus exposure and HLA in healthy donors. Sequencing used immunoSEQ multiplex PCR; TCRdb keeps in-frame clones, though not all of them. Its table lists about 43,000 clones. Input material: PBMCs. These receptors all come from a young woman in good health and CMV-seronegative. CDR3s include the opening cysteine and the closing phenylalanine or tryptophan. Each record gives: J gene, D gene, V gene, CDR3 protein. D genes are given only for firm matches.

J gene: TRBJ1-1
D gene: .
V gene: TRBV4-1
CDR3 protein: CASSQSSEAFF

J gene: TRBJ1-2
D gene: .
V gene: TRBV29-1
CDR3 protein: CSVALAGVGYGYTF

J gene: TRBJ2-7
D gene: TRBD2
V gene: TRBV14
CDR3 protein: CASSPTSGRYEQYF

J gene: TRBJ1-3
D gene: TRBD1
V gene: TRBV6-5
CDR3 protein: CASSRDRGAGNTIYF

J gene: TRBJ2-2
D gene: TRBD1
V gene: TRBV11-3
CDR3 protein: CASSTGQGGTGELFF

J gene: TRBJ2-7
D gene: TRBD2
V gene: TRBV7-9
CDR3 protein: CASSPRVAGDDEQYF

J gene: TRBJ1-2
D gene: .
V gene: TRBV10-3
CDR3 protein: CAIRKDRTYGYTF

J gene: TRBJ2-3
D gene: TRBD2
V gene: TRBV7-7
CDR3 protein: CASNQLAGVLYF

J gene: TRBJ2-2
D gene: .
V gene: TRBV6-5
CDR3 protein: CASSTRRANTGELFF

J gene: TRBJ2-3
D gene: .
V gene: TRBV19
CDR3 protein: CASSMTEPTDTQYF

J gene: TRBJ1-1
D gene: .
V gene: TRBV5-1
CDR3 protein: CASSSGVNTEAFF

J gene: TRBJ1-1
D gene: TRBD1
V gene: TRBV6-5
CDR3 protein: CASSYRGMNTEAFF

J gene: TRBJ1-1
D gene: TRBD1
V gene: TRBV6-4
CDR3 protein: CASSVSGTVGLTEAFF

J gene: TRBJ2-1
D gene: TRBD1
V gene: TRBV6-5
CDR3 protein: CASTSDRGLYNEQFF

J gene: TRBJ1-4
D gene: TRBD1
V gene: TRBV30
CDR3 protein: CAWGTGNNEKLFF

J gene: TRBJ1-5
D gene: .
V gene: TRBV30
CDR3 protein: CAWSVWGGQPQHF

J gene: TRBJ2-1
D gene: TRBD2
V gene: TRBV4-1
CDR3 protein: CASSPRTSGQYNEQFF

J gene: TRBJ1-2
D gene: .
V gene: TRBV20-1
CDR3 protein: CSARTERGYTF

J gene: TRBJ1-1
D gene: TRBD1
V gene: TRBV14
CDR3 protein: CASSQGAEAFF

J gene: TRBJ1-2
D gene: .
V gene: TRBV18
CDR3 protein: CASSTTGLNYGYTF

J gene: TRBJ1-1
D gene: .
V gene: TRBV27
CDR3 protein: CASSSNRGRGGTEAFF

J gene: TRBJ1-2
D gene: .
V gene: TRBV6-5
CDR3 protein: CASSYNGENYGYTF

J gene: TRBJ1-5
D gene: .
V gene: TRBV19
CDR3 protein: CASSIITGSYSNQPQHF

J gene: TRBJ2-1
D gene: .
V gene: TRBV4-1
CDR3 protein: CASSQEMSGAMGEQLF

J gene: TRBJ2-7
D gene: .
V gene: TRBV10-3
CDR3 protein: CAISGQQGYEQYF

J gene: TRBJ2-7
D gene: .
V gene: TRBV30
CDR3 protein: CAWSPSTGYEQYF

J gene: TRBJ2-7
D gene: .
V gene: TRBV13
CDR3 protein: CASSLWTAPYEQYF

J gene: TRBJ2-1
D gene: TRBD1
V gene: TRBV5-4
CDR3 protein: CASSSRDSYNEQFF

J gene: TRBJ2-1
D gene: TRBD1
V gene: TRBV27
CDR3 protein: CASSVTGYNEQFF

J gene: TRBJ2-3
D gene: .
V gene: TRBV2
CDR3 protein: CASSHRLISTDTQYF

J gene: TRBJ2-5
D gene: .
V gene: TRBV6-9
CDR3 protein: CASLERQETQYF

J gene: TRBJ2-7
D gene: .
V gene: TRBV29-1
CDR3 protein: CSVVHFGGGNSYEQYF

J gene: TRBJ2-2
D gene: TRBD1
V gene: TRBV7-6
CDR3 protein: CASSIGQGALTGELFF

J gene: TRBJ2-7
D gene: TRBD2
V gene: TRBV4-1
CDR3 protein: CASSQARTSGAPFSYEQYF

J gene: TRBJ2-7
D gene: .
V gene: TRBV6-5
CDR3 protein: CASSDPTASEQYF

J gene: TRBJ2-7
D gene: .
V gene: TRBV5-8
CDR3 protein: CASSLARQAYEQYF

J gene: TRBJ2-7
D gene: .
V gene: TRBV4-2
CDR3 protein: CASSRSVETYEQYF

J gene: TRBJ1-5
D gene: .
V gene: TRBV6-1
CDR3 protein: CASNLGANQPQHF

J gene: TRBJ2-4
D gene: TRBD1
V gene: TRBV4-2
CDR3 protein: CASSHSSGGQGAKNIQYF

J gene: TRBJ1-5
D gene: TRBD1
V gene: TRBV18
CDR3 protein: CASSPLSGQGTQPQHF

J gene: TRBJ2-7
D gene: .
V gene: TRBV11-2
CDR3 protein: CASSPGTYEQYF

J gene: TRBJ1-4
D gene: .
V gene: TRBV11-2
CDR3 protein: CASSSGSRGIF

J gene: TRBJ2-5
D gene: .
V gene: TRBV19
CDR3 protein: CASSTLTGEETQYF

J gene: TRBJ2-7
D gene: .
V gene: TRBV30
CDR3 protein: CAWSKLYEQYF

J gene: TRBJ1-5
D gene: .
V gene: TRBV16
CDR3 protein: CASSIRRSGDQPQHF

J gene: TRBJ2-7
D gene: .
V gene: TRBV28
CDR3 protein: CASSLALEQYF

J gene: TRBJ2-6
D gene: .
V gene: TRBV14
CDR3 protein: CASNPGGANVLTF

J gene: TRBJ2-7
D gene: TRBD1
V gene: TRBV29-1
CDR3 protein: CSVGQGTYEQYF

J gene: TRBJ1-1
D gene: .
V gene: TRBV4-1
CDR3 protein: CASSQGADEAFF

J gene: TRBJ1-3
D gene: .
V gene: TRBV29-1
CDR3 protein: CSVEDLTEVSGNTIYF